This T cell receptor (beta chain) was found in a study of vaccination and CD4 T cells after COVID-19. The germline V and J ends were trimmed by 8 bases and 2 bases, with 7 bases remaining between them. The CDR3 has 11 amino acids. Germline lookup yields CDR1 MNHNS and CDR2 SASEGT. The Oncomine TCR Beta short-read assay generated sequence data from the DNA of cultured CD4+ T cells. Using its own MiXCR run on the PCR reads, TCRdb lists one record per CDR3 protein. The data show fewer than 30,000 distinct CDR3 sequences, around 50% seen once. Stated treatment: approximately nine-day PBMC culture with coronavirus spike peptide pools or control peptides (ViraFEST assay). Under the ViraFEST approach, antigen-specific T cells were expanded with peptide pools and TCRs subsequently sequenced. Each well received a few million PBMCs, cultured with roughly 9.9 IU/ml IL-2 and approximately 10 ug/ml peptide pools.

The count of this clonotype is one. Its antigen is still unknown. Source: CD4+ T cells from blood, cultured in vitro, taken before SARS-CoV-2 vaccination. The chain carries TRBV6-1 and TRBJ2-7; D gene uncertain. The origin of this receptor is a human donor who received a COVID-19 vaccine. DNA of the CDR3: TGTGCCAGCCGACAAACCTACGAGCAGTACTTC. As protein: CASRQTYEQYF.